The clone carrying this TCR beta chain appeared many times. The data derive from a study of T-cell reconstitution after alpha-beta-depleted transplantation in children. Preparation of the TCRbeta library was carried out with unique molecular identifiers. TCRdb reprocessed the PCR reads via MiXCR and lists one record per CDR3 protein. The table has approximately 490,000 distinct CDR3 sequences, roughly a tenth seen once. V lost 6 bases and J 9 bases, leaving 13 bases between the germline ends. The CDR3 contains 12 residues. CDR1 and CDR2 from the germline V gene are MNHEY and SMNVEV (reference sequence).

This TCR derives from a child younger than 10 with inherited bone marrow failure, due to receive a stem cell transplant. The sample consisted of PBMCs, taken before TCRalphabeta/CD19-depleted stem cell transplant. The chain couples TRBV27 to TRBJ2-3; D not resolved. The CDR3 DNA reads TGTGCCAGCAGGGGTATGGGTGACACGCAGTATTTT. Its translation: CASRGMGDTQYF.